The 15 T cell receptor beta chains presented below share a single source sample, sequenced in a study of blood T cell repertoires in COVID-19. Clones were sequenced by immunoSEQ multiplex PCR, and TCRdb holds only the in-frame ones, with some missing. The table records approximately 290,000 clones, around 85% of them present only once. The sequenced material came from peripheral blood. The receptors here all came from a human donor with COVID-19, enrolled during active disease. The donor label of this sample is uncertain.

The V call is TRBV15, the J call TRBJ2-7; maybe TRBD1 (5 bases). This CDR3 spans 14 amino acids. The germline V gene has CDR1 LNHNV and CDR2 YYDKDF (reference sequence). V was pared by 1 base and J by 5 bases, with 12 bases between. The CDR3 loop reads CATSRVGQGNEQYF. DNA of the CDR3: TGTGCCACCAGCAGAGTTGGGCAGGGCAACGAGCAGTACTTC.

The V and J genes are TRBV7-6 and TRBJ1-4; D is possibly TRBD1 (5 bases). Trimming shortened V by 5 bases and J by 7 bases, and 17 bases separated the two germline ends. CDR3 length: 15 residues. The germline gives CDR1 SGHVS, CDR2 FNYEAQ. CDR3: CASSPGWGTGEKLFF. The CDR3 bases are TGTGCCAGCAGCCCCGGTTGGGGCACGGGTGAAAAACTGTTTTTT.

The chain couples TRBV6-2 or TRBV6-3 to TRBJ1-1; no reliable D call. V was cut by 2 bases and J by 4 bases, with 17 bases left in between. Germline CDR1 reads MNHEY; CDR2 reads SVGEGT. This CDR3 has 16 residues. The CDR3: CASSYPSVGFSTEAFF. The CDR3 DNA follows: TGTGCCAGCAGTTACCCGAGTGTCGGGTTTTCCACTGAAGCTTTCTTT.

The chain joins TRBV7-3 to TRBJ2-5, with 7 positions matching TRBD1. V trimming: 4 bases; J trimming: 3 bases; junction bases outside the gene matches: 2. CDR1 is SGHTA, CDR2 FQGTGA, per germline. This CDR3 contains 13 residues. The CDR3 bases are TGTGCCAGCAGCTCCGGGACAGAAGAGACCCAGTACTTC. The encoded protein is CASSSGTEETQYF.

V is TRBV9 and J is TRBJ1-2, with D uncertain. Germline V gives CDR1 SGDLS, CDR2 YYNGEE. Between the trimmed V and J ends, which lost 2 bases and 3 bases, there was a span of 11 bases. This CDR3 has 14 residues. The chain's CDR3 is CASSVRLGDYGYTF. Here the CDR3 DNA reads TGTGCCAGCAGCGTCCGCCTCGGGGACTATGGCTACACCTTC. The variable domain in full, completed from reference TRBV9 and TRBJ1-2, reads DSGVTQTPKHLITATGQRVTLRCSPRSGDLSVYWYQQSLDQGLQFLIQYYNGEERAKGNILERFSAQQFPDLHSELNLSSLELGDSALYFCASSVRLGDYGYTFGSGTRLTVV.

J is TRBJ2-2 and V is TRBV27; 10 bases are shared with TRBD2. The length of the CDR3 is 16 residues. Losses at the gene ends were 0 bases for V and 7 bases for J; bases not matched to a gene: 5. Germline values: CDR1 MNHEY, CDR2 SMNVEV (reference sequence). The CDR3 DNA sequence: TGTGCCAGCAGTTTATCGAGCGGGAGGGCCAGCGGGGAGCTGTTTTTT. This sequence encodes CASSLSSGRASGELFF.

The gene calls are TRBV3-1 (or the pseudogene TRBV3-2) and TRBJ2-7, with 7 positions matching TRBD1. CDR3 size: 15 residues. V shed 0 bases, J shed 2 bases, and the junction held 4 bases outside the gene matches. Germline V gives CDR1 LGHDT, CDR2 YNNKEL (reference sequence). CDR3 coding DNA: TGTGCCAGCAGCCAAGATGGGCAGGGGGCCTACGAGCAGTACTTC. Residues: CASSQDGQGAYEQYF.

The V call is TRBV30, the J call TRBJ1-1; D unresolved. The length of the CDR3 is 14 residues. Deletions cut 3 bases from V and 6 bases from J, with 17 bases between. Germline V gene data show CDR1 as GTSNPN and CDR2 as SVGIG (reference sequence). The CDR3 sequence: CAWRTLLQAAEAFF. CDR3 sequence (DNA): TGTGCCTGGAGAACCCTCCTGCAAGCGGCTGAAGCTTTCTTT.

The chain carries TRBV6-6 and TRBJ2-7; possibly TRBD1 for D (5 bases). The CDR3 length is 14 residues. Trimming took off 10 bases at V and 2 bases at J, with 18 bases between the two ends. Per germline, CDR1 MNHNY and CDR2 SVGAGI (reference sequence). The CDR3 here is CATSIGDPPYEQYF. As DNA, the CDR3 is TGTGCCACGTCCATAGGGGATCCGCCCTACGAGCAGTACTTC.

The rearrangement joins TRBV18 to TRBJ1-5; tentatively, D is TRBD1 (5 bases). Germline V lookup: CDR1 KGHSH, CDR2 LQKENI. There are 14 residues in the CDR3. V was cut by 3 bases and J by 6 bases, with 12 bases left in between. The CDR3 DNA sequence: TGTGCCAGCTCACCGACGCGGCAGGGTCAGCCCCAGCATTTT. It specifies CASSPTRQGQPQHF.

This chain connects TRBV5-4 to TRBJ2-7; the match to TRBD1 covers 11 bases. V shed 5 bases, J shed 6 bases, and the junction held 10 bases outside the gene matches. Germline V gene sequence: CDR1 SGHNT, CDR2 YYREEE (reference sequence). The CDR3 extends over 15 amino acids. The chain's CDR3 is CASRLPGQGAGEQYF. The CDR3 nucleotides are TGTGCCAGCAGGCTGCCAGGACAGGGGGCGGGCGAGCAGTACTTC.

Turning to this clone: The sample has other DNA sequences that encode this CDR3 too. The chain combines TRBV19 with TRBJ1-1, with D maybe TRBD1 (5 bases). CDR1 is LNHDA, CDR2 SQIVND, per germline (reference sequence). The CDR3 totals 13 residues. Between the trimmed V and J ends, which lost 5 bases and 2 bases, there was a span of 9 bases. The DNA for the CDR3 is TGTGCCAGTAGTCAGACAGCAAACACTGAAGCTTTCTTT. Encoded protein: CASSQTANTEAFF.

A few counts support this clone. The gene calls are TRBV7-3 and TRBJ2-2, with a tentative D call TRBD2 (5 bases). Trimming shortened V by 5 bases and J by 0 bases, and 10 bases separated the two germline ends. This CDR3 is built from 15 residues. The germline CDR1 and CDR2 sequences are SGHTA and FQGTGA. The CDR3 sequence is CASSPPGSNTGELFF. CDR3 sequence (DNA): TGTGCCAGCAGCCCCCCGGGGTCGAACACCGGGGAGCTGTTTTTT.

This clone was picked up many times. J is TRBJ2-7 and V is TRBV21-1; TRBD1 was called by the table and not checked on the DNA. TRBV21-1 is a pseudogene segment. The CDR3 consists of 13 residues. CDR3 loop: CASSSGQLFEQYF. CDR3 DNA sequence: TGTGCCAGCAGCTCGGGACAGCTTTTCGAGCAGTACTTC.

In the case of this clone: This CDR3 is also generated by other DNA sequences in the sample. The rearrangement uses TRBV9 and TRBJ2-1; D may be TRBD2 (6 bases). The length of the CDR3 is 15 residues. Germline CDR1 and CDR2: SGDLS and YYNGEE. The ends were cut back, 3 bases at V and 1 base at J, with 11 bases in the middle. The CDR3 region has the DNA TGTGCCAGCAGCGCCCGGGGAGGTTCCTACAATGAGCAGTTCTTC. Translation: CASSARGGSYNEQFF.